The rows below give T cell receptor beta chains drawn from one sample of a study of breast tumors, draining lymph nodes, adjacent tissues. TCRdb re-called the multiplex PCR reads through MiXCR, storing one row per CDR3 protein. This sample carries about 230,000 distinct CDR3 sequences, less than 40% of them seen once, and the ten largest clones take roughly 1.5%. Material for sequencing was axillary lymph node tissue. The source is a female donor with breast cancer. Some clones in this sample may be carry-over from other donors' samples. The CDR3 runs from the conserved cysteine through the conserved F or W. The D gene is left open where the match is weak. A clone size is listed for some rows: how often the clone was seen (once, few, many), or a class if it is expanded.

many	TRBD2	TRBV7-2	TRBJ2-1	TGTGCCAGCAGGCAGAGCGGGGCCGTCAATGAGCAGTTCTTC	CASRQSGAVNEQFF
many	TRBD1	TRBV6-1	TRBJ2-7	TGTGCCAGCAGTGAAGCGCCCACAGGGGGAGCCTACGAGCAGTACTTC	CASSEAPTGGAYEQYF
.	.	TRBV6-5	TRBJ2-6	TGTGCCAGCAGTCACTCGGATGGTCCGGGGTCTGGGGCCAACGTCCTGACTTTC	CASSHSDGPGSGANVLTF
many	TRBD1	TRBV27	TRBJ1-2	TGTGCCAGCAGTCCTAGGGAGGGGGCGGGCTCTGGCTACACCTTC	CASSPREGAGSGYTF
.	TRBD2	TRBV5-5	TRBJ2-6	TGTGCCAGCACCCCGACTAGCGGGAGGGCCAACGTCCTGACTTTC	CASTPTSGRANVLTF
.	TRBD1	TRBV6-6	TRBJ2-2	TGTGCCAGCAGTTACTCGAGACAGGGCCAGCTAGGGGAGCTGTTTTTT	CASSYSRQGQLGELFF
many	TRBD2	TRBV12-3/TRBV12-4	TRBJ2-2	TGTGCCAGCAGTATCTGGACTAGCGGAAACACCGGGGAGCTGTTTTTT	CASSIWTSGNTGELFF
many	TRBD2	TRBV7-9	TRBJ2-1	TGTGCCAGCAGGCAGCGGGAGGGCCCTAAGGGGGAGCAGTTCTTC	CASRQREGPKGEQFF
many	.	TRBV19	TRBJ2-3	TGTGCCAGTAGTCCGGATGATACGCAGTATTTT	CASSPDDTQYF
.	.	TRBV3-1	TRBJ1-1	TGTGCCAGCAGCCAGGTCCTAAAGAACACTGAAGCTTTCTTT	CASSQVLKNTEAFF
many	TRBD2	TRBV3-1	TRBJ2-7	TGTGCCAGCAGCCAAAATCGACTAGCGGGAGTGGTGCAGTACTTC	CASSQNRLAGVVQYF
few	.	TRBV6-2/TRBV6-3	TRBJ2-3	TGTGCCAGCAGTTACTCTACAGGCGGGGGCACAGATACGCAGTATTTT	CASSYSTGGGTDTQYF
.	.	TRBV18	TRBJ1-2	TGTGCCAGCTCACAGAGGTCGACTAGCGGGACGTCGTGGGCGAGCTATGGCTACACCTTC	CASSQRSTSGTSWASYGYTF
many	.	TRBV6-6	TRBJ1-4	TGTGCCAGCAGTTACTCCGGGGCGAGTAGAAAAGAAAAACTGTTTTTT	CASSYSGASRKEKLFF
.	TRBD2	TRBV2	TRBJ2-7	TGTGCCAGCAGTGCTAGCGGGACTAGCGGGAGTTCGTCCCCCTACGAGCAGTACTTC	CASSASGTSGSSSPYEQYF
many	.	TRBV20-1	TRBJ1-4	TGCAGTGCTAGGTCAACTAATGAAAAACTGTTTTTT	CSARSTNEKLFF
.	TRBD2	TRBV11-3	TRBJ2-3	TGTGCCAGCAGCTTGAAACTAGCGGGAGTGAGGACAGATACGCAGTATTTT	CASSLKLAGVRTDTQYF
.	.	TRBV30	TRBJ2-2	TGTGCCTGGAACCGGGGGGCGGCGAACACCGGGGAGCTGTTTTTT	CAWNRGAANTGELFF